These T cell receptor beta chains were read from a single sample in a study of blood T cell repertoires in COVID-19. Profiled with immunoSEQ multiplex PCR; TCRdb holds only in-frame clones, not every one. Among about 180,000 clones, around 90% were seen once, and the ten largest hold 1.5% to 2%. Material: peripheral blood. These receptors all stem from a woman aged 45-65 years with acute or convalescent COVID-19. Each CDR3 is given with its conserved first and last residue. The order of the fields is clone size, D gene, V gene, J gene, CDR3 DNA, CDR3 protein. D genes are given only for firm matches. Only some rows state a clone size, as once, few, many or a class for expanded clones.

once	-	TRBV2	TRBJ1-6	TGTGCCAGCAGTGAAACAACCGCAGAGGGTTCACCCCTCCACTTT	CASSETTAEGSPLHF
-	TRBD2	TRBV9	TRBJ2-7	TGTGCCAGCAGCGTAGGACTAGCGGGAGACTACGAGCAGTACTTC	CASSVGLAGDYEQYF
-	-	TRBV5-8	TRBJ2-1	TGTGCCAGCAGCCCGGGGAGAACTCACAATGAGCAGTTCTTC	CASSPGRTHNEQFF
-	-	TRBV6-5	TRBJ1-1	TGTGCCAGCCGCGATTGGGGGGGGCGGGCCCCTGAAGCTTTCTTT	CASRDWGGRAPEAFF
-	-	TRBV12-3/TRBV12-4	TRBJ1-2	TGTGCCAGCAGTTTGGGGGAGGCGGGTGGCTACACCTTC	CASSLGEAGGYTF
-	TRBD2	TRBV11-2	TRBJ2-3	TGTGCCAGCAGCTTCAGATCATGGGTAGCGGGGGAAAGCACAGATACGCAGTATTTT	CASSFRSWVAGESTDTQYF
-	-	TRBV28	TRBJ1-2	TGTGCCAGCAGTTCCCCCGACAGAAACTATGGCTACACCTTC	CASSSPDRNYGYTF
-	-	TRBV5-4	TRBJ2-1	TGTGCCAGCAGCAAGATGGAGGCGGGTTCGTATGAGCAGTTCTTC	CASSKMEAGSYEQFF
-	-	TRBV19	TRBJ1-2	TGTGCCAGTAGTTATGAAGGGAGGGGTGGCTACACCTTC	CASSYEGRGGYTF
-	-	TRBV5-1	TRBJ1-1	TGCGCCAGCAGCCAAGAGACAGCCTCGAACACTGAAGCTTTCTTT	CASSQETASNTEAFF
-	-	TRBV7-9	TRBJ1-1	TGTGCCAGCAGCAAACAGGTGGCCGCCACTGAAGCTTTCTTT	CASSKQVAATEAFF
-	-	TRBV7-9	TRBJ1-1	TGTGCCAGCAGCTTAGGAGAGACTGAAGCTTTCTTT	CASSLGETEAFF
-	TRBD2	TRBV4-2	TRBJ2-5	TGTGCCAGCAGATCGACTAGCGGGGGGGAAGAGACCCAGTACTTC	CASRSTSGGEETQYF
-	TRBD1	TRBV12-5	TRBJ1-4	TGTGCTAGTGGCATGGGACAGAAAGTCGGAAAACTGTTTTTT	CASGMGQKVGKLFF
once	TRBD1	TRBV11-2	TRBJ1-2	TGTGCCAGCAGCTTATATAGGGGGCACGGCTACACCTTC	CASSLYRGHGYTF
-	-	TRBV5-6	TRBJ1-4	TGTGCCAGCAGCACCCCGTGGACAGCGAATAATGAAAAACTGTTTTTT	CASSTPWTANNEKLFF
-	-	TRBV11-2	TRBJ1-1	TGTGCCAGCAGCCTATCCCTCACTGAAGCTTTCTTT	CASSLSLTEAFF
-	-	TRBV29-1	TRBJ2-7	TGCAGCGTTGAAGCAGCTAAGGGTCCCCGGGGTTACGAGCAGTACTTC	CSVEAAKGPRGYEQYF
-	TRBD2	TRBV9	TRBJ2-3	TGTGCCAGCAGCCCGGGACTAGCGGGAGACACAGATACGCAGTATTTT	CASSPGLAGDTDTQYF
-	TRBD1	TRBV3-1/TRBV3-2	TRBJ1-5	TGTGCCAGCAGCCCACGGGACAGGGGTAGCAATCAGCCCCAGCATTTT	CASSPRDRGSNQPQHF
-	-	TRBV3-1/TRBV3-2	TRBJ2-7	TGTGCCAGCAGCCAAGAGGTCAGGACACCCTACGAGCAGTACTTC	CASSQEVRTPYEQYF
-	TRBD2	TRBV19	TRBJ2-1	TGTGCCAGTAGTTATATATTGGAGATTAGCGGGAGACCCTTTGAGCAGTTCTTC	CASSYILEISGRPFEQFF